The present T cell receptor (beta chain) was sequenced within a study of cytomegalovirus exposure and HLA in healthy donors. Looking at the study overall: Later, an analysis reported that the 120 or so validation repertoires had used the same platform as the roughly 680 first-cohort repertoires. Study-wide findings and caveats: CMV antigen specificity of three CMV-associated chains was confirmed in vitro. Some TCR beta chains (about 180 of them) were listed as cytomegalovirus-associated.

This clone has just one count. What it recognizes is unknown. TCRdb keeps only in-frame clones here, not all; method: immunoSEQ multiplex PCR. The repertoire has about 250,000 clones, 87% of them found once; the top ten carry roughly 2.5%. The CDR3 is made up of 15 amino acids. V lost 11 bases, J lost 5 bases, and 16 bases stayed unmatched. Germline values: CDR1 SGHTA, CDR2 FQGNSA. The donors were part of the validation cohort of 120 subjects. That cohort was separate from the first cohort, which comprised under 750 subjects. J is TRBJ2-7 and V is TRBV7-2; TRBD2 agrees at 9 bases. Sequenced sample: PBMCs. This clonotype originated in a man younger than 35 in good health and CMV-seronegative. This CDR3 is CAVGRRGGVIHEQYF. In nucleotides, the CDR3 is TGTGCCGTAGGGCGGCGGGGGGGCGTGATCCACGAGCAGTACTTC.